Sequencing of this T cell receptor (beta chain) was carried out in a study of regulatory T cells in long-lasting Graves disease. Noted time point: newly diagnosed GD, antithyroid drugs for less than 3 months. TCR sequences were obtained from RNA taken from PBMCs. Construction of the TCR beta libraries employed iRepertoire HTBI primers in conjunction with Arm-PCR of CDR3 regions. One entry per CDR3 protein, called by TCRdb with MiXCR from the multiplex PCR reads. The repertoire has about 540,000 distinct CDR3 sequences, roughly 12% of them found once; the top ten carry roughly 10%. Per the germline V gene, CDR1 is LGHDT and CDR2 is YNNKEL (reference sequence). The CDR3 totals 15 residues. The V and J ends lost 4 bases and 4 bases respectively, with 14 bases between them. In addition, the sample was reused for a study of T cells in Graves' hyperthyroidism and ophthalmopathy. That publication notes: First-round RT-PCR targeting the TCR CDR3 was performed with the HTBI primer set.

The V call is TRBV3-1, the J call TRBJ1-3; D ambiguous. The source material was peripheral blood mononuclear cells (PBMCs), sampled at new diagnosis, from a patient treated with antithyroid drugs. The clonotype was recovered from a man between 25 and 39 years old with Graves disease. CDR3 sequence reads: CASSLRFTRGNTIYF. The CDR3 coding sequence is TGTGCCAGCAGCCTTAGATTTACAAGGGGAAACACCATATATTTT.